This section outlines one TCR beta chain sequence together with its context. This entry belongs to a study of shared clonotypes between healthy human individuals. Sequencing was performed with immunoSEQ multiplex PCR; in TCRdb, only in-frame clones are kept and a portion is missing. Among 2 million to 2.5 million clones listed, approximately 96% were seen once. Trimming left V 4 bases short and J 4 bases short, with 12 bases between. The germline V gene encodes CDR1 SGHNT and CDR2 YYREEE (reference sequence). This CDR3 has 13 residues. The clonotype was recovered from a man between 18 and 35 years old in good health. Input material: naive CD4+ T cells sorted from blood. As to subset: CD45RA+ positively selected. The V call is TRBV5-4, the J call TRBJ2-7; D may be TRBD1 (6 bases). CDR3 amino acids: CASSRQVGYEQYF. CDR3 DNA: TGTGCCAGCAGCAGACAGGTGGGGTACGAGCAGTACTTC.